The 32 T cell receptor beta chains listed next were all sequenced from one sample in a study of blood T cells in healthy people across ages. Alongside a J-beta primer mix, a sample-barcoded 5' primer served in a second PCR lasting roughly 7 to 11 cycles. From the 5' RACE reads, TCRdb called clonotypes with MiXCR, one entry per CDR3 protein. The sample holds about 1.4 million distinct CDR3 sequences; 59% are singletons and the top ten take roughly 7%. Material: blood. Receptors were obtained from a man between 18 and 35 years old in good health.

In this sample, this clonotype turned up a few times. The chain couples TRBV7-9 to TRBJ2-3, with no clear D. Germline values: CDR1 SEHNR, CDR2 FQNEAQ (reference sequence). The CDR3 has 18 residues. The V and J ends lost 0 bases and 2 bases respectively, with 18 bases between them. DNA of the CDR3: TGTGCCAGCAGCTTAGCGGTCAGGTCTTCTGGTGACACAGATACGCAGTATTTT. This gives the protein CASSLAVRSSGDTDTQYF.

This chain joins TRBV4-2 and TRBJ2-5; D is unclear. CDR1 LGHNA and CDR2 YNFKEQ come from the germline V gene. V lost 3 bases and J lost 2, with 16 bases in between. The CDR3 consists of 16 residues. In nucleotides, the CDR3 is TGTGCCAGCAGCCAGCGAAGGCTAGAAGGGCAAGAGACCCAGTACTTC. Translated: CASSQRRLEGQETQYF.

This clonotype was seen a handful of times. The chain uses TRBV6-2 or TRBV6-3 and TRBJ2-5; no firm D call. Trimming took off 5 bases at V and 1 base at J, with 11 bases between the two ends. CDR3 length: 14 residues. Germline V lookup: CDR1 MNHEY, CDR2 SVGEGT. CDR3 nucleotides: TGTGCCAGCAGTCGTTCTAATTCCCAAGAGACCCAGTACTTC. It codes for CASSRSNSQETQYF.

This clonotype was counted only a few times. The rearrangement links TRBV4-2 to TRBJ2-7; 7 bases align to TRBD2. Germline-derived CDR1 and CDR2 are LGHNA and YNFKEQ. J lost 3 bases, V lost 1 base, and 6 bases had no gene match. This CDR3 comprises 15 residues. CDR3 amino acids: CASSQVLSGGYEQYF. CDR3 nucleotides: TGTGCCAGCAGCCAAGTATTATCGGGGGGCTACGAGCAGTACTTC.

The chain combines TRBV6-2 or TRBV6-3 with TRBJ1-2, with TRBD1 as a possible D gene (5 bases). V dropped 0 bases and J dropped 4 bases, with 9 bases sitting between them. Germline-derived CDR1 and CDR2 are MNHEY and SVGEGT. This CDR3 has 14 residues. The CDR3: CASSYSARAYGYTF. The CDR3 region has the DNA TGTGCCAGCAGTTACTCAGCCAGGGCCTATGGCTACACCTTC.

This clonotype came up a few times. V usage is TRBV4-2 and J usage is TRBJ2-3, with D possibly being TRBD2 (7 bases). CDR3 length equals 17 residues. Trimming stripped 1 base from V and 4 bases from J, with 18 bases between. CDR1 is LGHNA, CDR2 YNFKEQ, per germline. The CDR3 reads CASSQVRGGRPPDTQYF. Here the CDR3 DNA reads TGTGCCAGCAGCCAAGTCAGGGGCGGGAGACCCCCAGATACGCAGTATTTT.

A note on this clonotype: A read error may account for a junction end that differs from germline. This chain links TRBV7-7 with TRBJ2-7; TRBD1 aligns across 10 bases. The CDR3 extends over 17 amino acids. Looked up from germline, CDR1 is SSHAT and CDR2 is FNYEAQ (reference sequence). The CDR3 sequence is CASSPNPGQGISYEQYF. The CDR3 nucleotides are TGTGCTAGCAGCCCGAACCCGGGACAGGGGATCTCCTACGAGCAGTACTTC.

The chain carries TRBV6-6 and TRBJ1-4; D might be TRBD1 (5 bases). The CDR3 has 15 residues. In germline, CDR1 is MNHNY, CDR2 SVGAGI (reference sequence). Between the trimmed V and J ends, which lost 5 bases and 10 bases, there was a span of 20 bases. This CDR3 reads CASSPREGPSGKLFF. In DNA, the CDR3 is TGTGCCAGCAGTCCCCGTGAGGGGCCGTCCGGAAAACTGTTTTTT.

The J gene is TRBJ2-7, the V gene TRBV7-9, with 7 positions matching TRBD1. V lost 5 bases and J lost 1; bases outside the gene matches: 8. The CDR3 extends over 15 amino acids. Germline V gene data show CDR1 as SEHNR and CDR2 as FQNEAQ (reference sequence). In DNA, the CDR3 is TGTGCCAGCAGCCACCGGGACAGAGTATCCTACGAGCAGTACTTC. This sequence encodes CASSHRDRVSYEQYF.

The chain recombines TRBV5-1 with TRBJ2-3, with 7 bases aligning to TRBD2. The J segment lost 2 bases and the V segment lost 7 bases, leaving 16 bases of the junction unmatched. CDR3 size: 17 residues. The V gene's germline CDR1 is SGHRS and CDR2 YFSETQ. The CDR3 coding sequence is TGCGCCAGCCGGCCCCTCCCCGGGACTACAACCACAGATACGCAGTATTTT. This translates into CASRPLPGTTTTDTQYF.

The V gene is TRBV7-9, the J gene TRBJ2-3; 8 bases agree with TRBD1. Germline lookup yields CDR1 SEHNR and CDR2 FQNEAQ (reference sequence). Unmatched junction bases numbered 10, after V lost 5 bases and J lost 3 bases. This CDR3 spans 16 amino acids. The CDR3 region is CASSPGQGVRTDTQYF. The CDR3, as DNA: TGTGCCAGCAGCCCAGGACAGGGTGTCAGGACAGATACGCAGTATTTT.

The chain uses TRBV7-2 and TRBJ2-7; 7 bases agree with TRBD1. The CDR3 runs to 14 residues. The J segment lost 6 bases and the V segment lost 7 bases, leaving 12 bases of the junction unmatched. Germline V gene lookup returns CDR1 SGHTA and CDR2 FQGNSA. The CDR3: CASTPGQSLIEQYF. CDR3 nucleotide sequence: TGTGCCAGCACGCCGGGACAGTCGTTAATCGAGCAGTACTTC.

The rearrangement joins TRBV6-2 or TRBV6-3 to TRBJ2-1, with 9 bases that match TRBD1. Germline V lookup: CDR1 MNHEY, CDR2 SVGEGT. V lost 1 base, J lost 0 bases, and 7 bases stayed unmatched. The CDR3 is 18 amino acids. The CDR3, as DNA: TGTGCCAGCAGTTACTTGAGGGACAGGGTGTCCTCCTACAATGAGCAGTTCTTC. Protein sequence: CASSYLRDRVSSYNEQFF.

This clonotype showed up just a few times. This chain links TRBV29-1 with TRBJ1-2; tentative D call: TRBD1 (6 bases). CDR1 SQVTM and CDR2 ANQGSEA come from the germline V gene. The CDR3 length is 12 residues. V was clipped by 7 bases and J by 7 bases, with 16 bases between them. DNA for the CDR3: TGCAGCGCTGCACAGGGAGGGTCTGGCTACACCTTC. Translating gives CSAAQGGSGYTF.

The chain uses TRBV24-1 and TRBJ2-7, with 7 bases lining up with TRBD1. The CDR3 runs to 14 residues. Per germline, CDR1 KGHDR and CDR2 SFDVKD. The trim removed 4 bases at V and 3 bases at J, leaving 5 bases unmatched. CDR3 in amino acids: CATSDPNRGYEQYF. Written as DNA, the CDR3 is TGTGCCACCAGTGACCCAAACAGGGGCTACGAGCAGTACTTC.

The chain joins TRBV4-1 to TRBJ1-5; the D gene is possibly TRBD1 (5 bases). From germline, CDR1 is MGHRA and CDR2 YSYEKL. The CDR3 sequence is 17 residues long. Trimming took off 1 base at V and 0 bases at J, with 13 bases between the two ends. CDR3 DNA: TGCGCCAGCAGCCAAGTATATGACAGCTATAGCAATCAGCCCCAGCATTTT. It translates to CASSQVYDSYSNQPQHF.

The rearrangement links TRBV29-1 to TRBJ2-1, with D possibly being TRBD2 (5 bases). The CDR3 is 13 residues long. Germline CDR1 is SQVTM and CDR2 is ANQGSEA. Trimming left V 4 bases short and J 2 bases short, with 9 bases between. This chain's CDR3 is CSVGLTPYNEQFF. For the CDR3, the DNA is TGCAGCGTTGGACTAACCCCCTACAATGAGCAGTTCTTC.

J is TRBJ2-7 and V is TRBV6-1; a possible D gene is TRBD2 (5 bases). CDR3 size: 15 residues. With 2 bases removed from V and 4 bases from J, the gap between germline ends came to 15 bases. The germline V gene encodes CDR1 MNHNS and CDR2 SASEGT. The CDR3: CASSESPRAGYEQYF. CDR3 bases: TGTGCCAGCAGTGAATCGCCCCGGGCGGGTTACGAGCAGTACTTC.

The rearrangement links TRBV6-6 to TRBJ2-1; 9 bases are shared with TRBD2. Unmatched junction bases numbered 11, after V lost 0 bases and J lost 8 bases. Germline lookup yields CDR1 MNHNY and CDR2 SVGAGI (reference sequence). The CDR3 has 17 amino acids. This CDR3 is CASSYSIARGGQYEQFF. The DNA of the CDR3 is TGTGCCAGCAGTTACTCGATCGCGCGGGGGGGCCAGTATGAGCAGTTCTTC.

CDR3 sequence reads: CASSQAQQGAVYEQYF. DNA of the CDR3: TGCGCCAGCAGCCAAGCCCAACAGGGTGCGGTCTACGAGCAGTACTTC. This chain uses TRBV4-1 with TRBJ2-5; perhaps TRBD1 as D (6 bases). The end of the DNA is better explained by TRBJ2-7, so the J call may be wrong. The germline CDR1 and CDR2 sequences are MGHRA and YSYEKL. The CDR3 length is 16 residues.

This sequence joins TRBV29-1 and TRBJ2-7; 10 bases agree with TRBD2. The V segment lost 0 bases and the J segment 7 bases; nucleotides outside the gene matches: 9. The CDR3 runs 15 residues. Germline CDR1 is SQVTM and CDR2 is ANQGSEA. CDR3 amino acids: CSVEDPGLAQNEQYF. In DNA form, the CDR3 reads TGCAGCGTTGAAGATCCGGGACTAGCGCAAAATGAGCAGTACTTC.

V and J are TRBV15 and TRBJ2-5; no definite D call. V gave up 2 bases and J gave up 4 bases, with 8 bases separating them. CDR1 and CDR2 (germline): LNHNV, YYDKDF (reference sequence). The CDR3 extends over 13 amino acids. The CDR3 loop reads CATSRKGLETQYF. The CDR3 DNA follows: TGTGCCACCAGCAGAAAAGGGCTAGAGACCCAGTACTTC.

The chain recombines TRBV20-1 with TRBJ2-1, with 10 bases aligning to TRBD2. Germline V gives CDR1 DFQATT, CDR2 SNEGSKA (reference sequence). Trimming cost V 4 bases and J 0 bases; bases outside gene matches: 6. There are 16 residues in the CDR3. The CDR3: CSAIELAGISYNEQFF. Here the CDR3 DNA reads TGCAGTGCTATCGAACTAGCGGGGATCTCCTACAATGAGCAGTTCTTC.

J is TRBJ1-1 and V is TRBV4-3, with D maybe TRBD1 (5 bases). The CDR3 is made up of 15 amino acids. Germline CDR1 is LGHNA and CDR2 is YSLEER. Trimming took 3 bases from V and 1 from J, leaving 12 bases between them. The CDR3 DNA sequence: TGCGCCAGCAGCCACGTCCAGGGTAGGAACACTGAAGCTTTCTTT. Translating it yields CASSHVQGRNTEAFF.

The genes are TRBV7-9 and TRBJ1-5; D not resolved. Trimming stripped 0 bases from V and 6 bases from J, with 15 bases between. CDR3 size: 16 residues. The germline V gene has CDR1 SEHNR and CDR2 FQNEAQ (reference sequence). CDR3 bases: TGTGCCAGCAGCTTAGCGGTTGGGCAGCTCAGTCAGCCCCAGCATTTT. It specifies CASSLAVGQLSQPQHF.

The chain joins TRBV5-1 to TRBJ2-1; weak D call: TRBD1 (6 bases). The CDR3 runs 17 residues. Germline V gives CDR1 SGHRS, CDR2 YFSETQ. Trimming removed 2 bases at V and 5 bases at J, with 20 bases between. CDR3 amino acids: CASSLRPSTGGHNEQFF. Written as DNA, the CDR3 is TGCGCCAGCAGCTTACGCCCCTCGACAGGAGGACACAATGAGCAGTTCTTC.

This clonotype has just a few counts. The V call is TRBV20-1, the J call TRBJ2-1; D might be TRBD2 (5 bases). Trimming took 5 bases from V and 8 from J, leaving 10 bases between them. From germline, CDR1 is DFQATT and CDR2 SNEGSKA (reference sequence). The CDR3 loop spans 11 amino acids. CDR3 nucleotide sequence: TGCAGTGCTCCACTAGTGGATGAGCAGTTCTTC. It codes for CSAPLVDEQFF.

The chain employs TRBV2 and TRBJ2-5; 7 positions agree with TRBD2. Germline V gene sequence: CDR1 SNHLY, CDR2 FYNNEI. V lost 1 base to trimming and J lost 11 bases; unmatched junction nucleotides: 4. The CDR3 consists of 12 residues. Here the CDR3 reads CASSEDLREQYF. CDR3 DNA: TGTGCCAGCAGTGAAGATTTGCGGGAGCAGTACTTC.

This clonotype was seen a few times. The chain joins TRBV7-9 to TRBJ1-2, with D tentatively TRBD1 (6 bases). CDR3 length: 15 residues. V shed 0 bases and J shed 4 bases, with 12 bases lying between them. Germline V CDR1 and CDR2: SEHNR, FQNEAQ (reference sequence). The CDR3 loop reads CASSLAGTYLYGYTF. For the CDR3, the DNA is TGTGCCAGCAGCTTAGCCGGGACATATCTCTATGGCTACACCTTC.

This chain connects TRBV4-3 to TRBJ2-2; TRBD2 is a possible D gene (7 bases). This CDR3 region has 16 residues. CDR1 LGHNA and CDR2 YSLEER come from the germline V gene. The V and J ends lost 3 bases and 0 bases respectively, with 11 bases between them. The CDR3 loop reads CASSQRGPTNTGELFF. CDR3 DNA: TGCGCCAGCAGCCAGCGGGGGCCAACGAACACCGGGGAGCTGTTTTTT.

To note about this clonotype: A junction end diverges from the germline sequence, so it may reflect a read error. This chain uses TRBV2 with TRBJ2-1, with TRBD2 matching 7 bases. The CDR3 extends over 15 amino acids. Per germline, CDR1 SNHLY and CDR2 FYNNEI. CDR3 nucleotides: TGTGCCAGCAGTGAAGGTGCGGGAGTCTCAAATGAGAAGTTCTTC. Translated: CASSEGAGVSNEKFF.

As DNA, the CDR3 is TGCGCCAGCAGCCAGACGAGGGGGACTGGGGCCAACGTCCTGACTTTC. Protein product: CASSQTRGTGANVLTF. J is TRBJ2-6 and V is TRBV4-1; TRBD1 is a possible D gene (6 bases). CDR3 length: 16 amino acids. Germline assignment: CDR1 MGHRA and CDR2 YSYEKL. With 3 bases removed from V and 2 bases from J, the gap between germline ends came to 11 bases.